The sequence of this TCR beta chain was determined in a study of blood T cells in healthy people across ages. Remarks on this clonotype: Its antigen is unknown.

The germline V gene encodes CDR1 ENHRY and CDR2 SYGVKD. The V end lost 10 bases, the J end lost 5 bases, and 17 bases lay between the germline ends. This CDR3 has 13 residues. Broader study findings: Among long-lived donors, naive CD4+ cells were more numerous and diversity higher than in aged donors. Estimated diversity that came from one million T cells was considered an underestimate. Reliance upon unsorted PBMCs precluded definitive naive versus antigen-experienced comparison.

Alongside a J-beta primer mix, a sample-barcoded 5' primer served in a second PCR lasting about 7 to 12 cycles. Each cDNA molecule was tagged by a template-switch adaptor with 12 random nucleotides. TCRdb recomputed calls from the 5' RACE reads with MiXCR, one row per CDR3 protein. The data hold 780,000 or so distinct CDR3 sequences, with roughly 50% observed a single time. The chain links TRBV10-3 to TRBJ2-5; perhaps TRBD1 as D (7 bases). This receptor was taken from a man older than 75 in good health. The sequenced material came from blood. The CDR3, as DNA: TGTGCCACCCGGGGGACGGGACAGGAGACCCAGTACTTC. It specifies CATRGTGQETQYF.